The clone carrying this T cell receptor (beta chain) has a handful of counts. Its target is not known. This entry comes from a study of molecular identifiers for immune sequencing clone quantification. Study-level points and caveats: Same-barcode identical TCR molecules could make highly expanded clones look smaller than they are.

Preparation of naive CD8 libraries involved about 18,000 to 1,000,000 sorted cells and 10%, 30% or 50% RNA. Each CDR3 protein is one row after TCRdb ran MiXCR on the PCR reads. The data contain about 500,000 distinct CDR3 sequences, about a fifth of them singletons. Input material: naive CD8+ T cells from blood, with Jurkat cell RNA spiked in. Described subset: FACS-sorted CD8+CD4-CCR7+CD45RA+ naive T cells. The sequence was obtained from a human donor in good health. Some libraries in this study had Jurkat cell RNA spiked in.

The CDR3 DNA reads TGCGCCAGCAGCTTCGGTGAGGTAGGCTACGAGCAGTACTTC. Encoded protein: CASSFGEVGYEQYF. The V gene is TRBV5-1, the J gene TRBJ2-7; no definite D call. The germline gives CDR1 SGHRS, CDR2 YFSETQ. Trimming stripped 2 bases from V and 3 bases from J, with 12 bases between. This CDR3 contains 14 residues.